The T cell receptor (beta chain) described here comes from a study of T-cell reconstitution after alpha-beta-depleted transplantation in children. For TCRbeta, the library was prepared with unique molecular identifiers. MiXCR, applied by TCRdb to the PCR reads, yields one record per CDR3 protein. Of 200,000 to 300,000 distinct CDR3 sequences detected, roughly 8% appear once; the ten largest clones hold about 6.4%. V shed 3 bases, J shed 3 bases, and the junction held 15 bases outside the gene matches. Germline V gives CDR1 SGDLS, CDR2 YYNGEE. The CDR3 covers 19 residues. In this sample, this clonotype turned up many times.

The rearrangement joins TRBV9 to TRBJ2-1; 10 nucleotides align to TRBD2. This TCR came from a male patient younger than 18 who had a stem cell transplant for acute lymphoblastic leukemia, so the T cells may come from the graft donor. The sequenced sample was PBMCs, mostly from graft donor cells, obtained 180 days after TCRalphabeta/CD19-depleted stem cell transplant. CDR3 in DNA: TGTGCCAGCAGCGATTCGCCAGCGGGAGGGCTGCCTGGCTACAATGAGCAGTTCTTC. This gives the protein CASSDSPAGGLPGYNEQFF.